The text below deals with one T cell receptor beta chain. Antigen specificity is unknown. Time point: pre-reinfection, 55 to 20 weeks before reinfection detection. The sorted cells went straight to TCR sequencing with no prior in vitro expansion. The Montreal HEPCO cohort supplied donors who inject drugs. Sequencing was performed with immunoSEQ multiplex PCR; in TCRdb, only in-frame clones are kept and a portion is missing. The data show 45,000 to 55,000 clones, with roughly 91% seen just once and around 1% held by the top ten. These data originate in a study of memory CD8 T cells in hepatitis C reinfection. Overall study context: HCV reinfection meant a positive HCV RNA test after two negative tests at least 60 days apart. Pre-reinfection samples were taken 55 to 20 weeks before detection.

Study-level points and caveats: Conclusions on public clonotypes and secondary clearance were not definitive with five donors.

V lost 1 base, J lost 2 bases, and 3 bases stayed unmatched. The CDR3 covers 15 residues. CDR1 and CDR2 (germline): MNHEY, SMNVEV (reference sequence). The chain combines TRBV27 with TRBJ1-2, with TRBD1 matching 8 bases. Sequences were obtained from naive CD8+ T cells sorted from blood. The TCR comes from a young man with hepatitis C virus infection. The CDR3 DNA follows: TGTGCCAGCAGTTTATTCCAGGGGGCAAACTATGGCTACACCTTC. Residues: CASSLFQGANYGYTF.